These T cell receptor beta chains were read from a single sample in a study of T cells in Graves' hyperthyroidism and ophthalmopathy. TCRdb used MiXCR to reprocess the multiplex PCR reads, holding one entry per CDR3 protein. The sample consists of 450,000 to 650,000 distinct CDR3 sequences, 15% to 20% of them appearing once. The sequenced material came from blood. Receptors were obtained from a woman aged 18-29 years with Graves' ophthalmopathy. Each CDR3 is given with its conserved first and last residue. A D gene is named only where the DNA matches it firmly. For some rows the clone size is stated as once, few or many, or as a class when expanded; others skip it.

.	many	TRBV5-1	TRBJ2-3	CASSLRVTHDTQYF	TGCGCCAGCAGCTTAAGGGTGACACACGATACGCAGTATTTT
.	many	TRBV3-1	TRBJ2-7	CASSRNSYEQYF	TGTGCCAGCAGCCGGAACTCCTACGAGCAGTACTTC
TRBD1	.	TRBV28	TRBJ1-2	CASSTYTGVGYTF	TGTGCCAGCAGTACTTATACAGGGGTCGGCTACACCTTC
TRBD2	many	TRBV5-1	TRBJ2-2	CASSFAGANTGELFF	TGCGCCAGCAGCTTTGCGGGGGCGAACACCGGGGAGCTGTTTTTT
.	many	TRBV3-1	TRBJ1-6	CASSQVNSPLHF	TGTGCCAGCAGCCAAGTTAATTCACCCCTCCACTTT
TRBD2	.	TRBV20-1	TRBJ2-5	CSAGGGQETQYF	TGCAGTGCGGGCGGGGGACAAGAGACCCAGTACTTC
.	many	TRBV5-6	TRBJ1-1	CASSLGSGAFF	TGTGCCAGCAGCTTGGGGTCAGGAGCTTTCTTT
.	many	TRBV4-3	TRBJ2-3	CASSQVTTGRADTQYF	TGCGCCAGCAGCCAAGTTACAACGGGGCGAGCAGATACGCAGTATTTT
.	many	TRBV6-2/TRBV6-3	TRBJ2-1	CASSLPAYNEQFF	TGTGCCAGCAGTCTCCCCGCCTACAATGAGCAGTTCTTC
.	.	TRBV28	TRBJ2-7	CASSLVFGGREQYF	TGTGCCAGCAGTTTAGTCTTTGGGGGTAGGGAGCAGTACTTC
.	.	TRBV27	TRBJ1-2	CASSFARGLGYTF	TGTGCCAGCAGTTTTGCCAGGGGTTTGGGCTACACCTTC
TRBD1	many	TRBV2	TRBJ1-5	CASNRQGSSNQPQHF	TGTGCCAGCAATCGACAGGGGTCTTCCAATCAGCCCCAGCATTTT
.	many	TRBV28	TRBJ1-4	CASSTRNEKLFF	TGTGCCAGCAGTACCAGAAATGAAAAACTGTTTTTT
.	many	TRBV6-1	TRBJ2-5	CASSSSGQTQYF	TGTGCCAGCAGTTCGAGTGGTCAGACCCAGTACTTC
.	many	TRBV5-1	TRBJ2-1	CASSLDGVSDTSYNEQFF	TGCGCCAGCAGCTTGGATGGGGTCTCGGATACTTCCTACAATGAGCAGTTCTTC
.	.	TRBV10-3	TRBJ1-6	CAISESWGSPLHF	TGTGCCATCAGTGAGTCCTGGGGATCACCCCTCCACTTT
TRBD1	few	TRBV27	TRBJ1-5	CATGTENQPQHF	TGTGCCACCGGGACAGAAAATCAGCCCCAGCATTTT
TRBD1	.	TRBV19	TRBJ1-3	CASRTTGGSGNTIYF	TGTGCCAGTAGGACGACAGGGGGCTCTGGAAACACCATATATTTT
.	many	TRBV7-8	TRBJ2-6	CASSLVRRSGANVLTF	TGTGCCAGCAGCTTGGTCCGGAGGTCTGGGGCCAACGTCCTGACTTTC
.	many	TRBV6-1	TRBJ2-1	CASSELTRTGEQFF	TGTGCCAGCAGTGAACTGACGCGGACGGGTGAGCAGTTCTTC
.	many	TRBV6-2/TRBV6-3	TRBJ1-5	CASRLSGQPQHF	TGTGCCAGCAGACTATCGGGGCAGCCCCAGCATTTT
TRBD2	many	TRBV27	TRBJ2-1	CASSKLLAGGANEQFF	TGTGCCAGCAGCAAACTACTAGCGGGGGGGGCCAATGAGCAGTTCTTC
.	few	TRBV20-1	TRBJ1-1	CSASKDIEAFF	TGCAGTGCTTCTAAGGACATTGAAGCTTTCTTT
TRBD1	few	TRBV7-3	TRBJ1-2	CASSLEQGRGYGYTF	TGTGCCAGCAGCTTAGAACAGGGGAGGGGTTATGGCTACACCTTC
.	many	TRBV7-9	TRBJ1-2	CASSGTLNYGYTF	TGTGCCAGCAGCGGGACACTTAACTATGGCTACACCTTC
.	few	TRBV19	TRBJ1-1	CASAYSDGGLTEAFF	TGTGCCAGTGCCTATTCTGACGGGGGTCTAACTGAAGCTTTCTTT
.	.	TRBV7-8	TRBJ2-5	CASSPMGVEAQYF	TGTGCCAGCTCCCCGATGGGGGTGGAGGCCCAGTACTTC
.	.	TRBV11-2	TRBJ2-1	CASSLGVATEQFF	TGTGCCAGCAGCTTAGGAGTGGCAACTGAGCAGTTCTTC
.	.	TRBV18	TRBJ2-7	CASSPPSDTREQYF	TGTGCCAGCTCACCACCCTCCGATACCCGCGAGCAGTACTTC
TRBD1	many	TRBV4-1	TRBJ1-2	CASSQTTGVRGYTF	TGCGCCAGCAGCCAGACGACAGGGGTACGTGGCTACACCTTC